This T cell receptor (beta chain) was profiled in a study of T cell changes during pregnancy in multiple sclerosis. Looked up from germline, CDR1 is SEHNR and CDR2 is FQNEAQ (reference sequence). This CDR3 spans 14 amino acids. V shed 7 bases and J 6 bases; nucleotides not matched to a gene: 11. The table came from immunoSEQ multiplex PCR; TCRdb's copy has only in-frame clones and leaves some out. The sample lists 85,000 to 130,000 clones, 85% to 95% occurring once. The source is a female donor with multiple sclerosis, enrolled in a pregnancy study. This specimen consisted of peripheral blood, obtained after pregnancy. V gene TRBV7-9 combines with J gene TRBJ1-2, with 7 bases fitting TRBD1. The CDR3 loop is CASKAQGEDHGYTF. In DNA form, the CDR3 reads TGTGCCAGCAAGGCGCAGGGGGAAGATCATGGCTACACCTTC.